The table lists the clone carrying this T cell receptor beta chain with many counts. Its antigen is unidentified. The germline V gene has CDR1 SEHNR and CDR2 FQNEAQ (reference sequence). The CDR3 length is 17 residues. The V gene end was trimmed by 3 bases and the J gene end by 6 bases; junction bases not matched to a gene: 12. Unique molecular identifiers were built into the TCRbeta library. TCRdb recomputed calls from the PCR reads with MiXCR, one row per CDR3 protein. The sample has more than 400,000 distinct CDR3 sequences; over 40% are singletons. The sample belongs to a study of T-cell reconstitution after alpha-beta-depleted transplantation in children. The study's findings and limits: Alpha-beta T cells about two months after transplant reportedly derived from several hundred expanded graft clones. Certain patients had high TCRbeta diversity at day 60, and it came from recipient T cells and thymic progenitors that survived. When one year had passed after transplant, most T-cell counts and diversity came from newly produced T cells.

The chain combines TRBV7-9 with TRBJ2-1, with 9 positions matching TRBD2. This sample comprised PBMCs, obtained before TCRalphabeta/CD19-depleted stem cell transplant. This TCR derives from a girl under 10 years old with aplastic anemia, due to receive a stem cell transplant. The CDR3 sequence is CASSLPRAGGPPNEQFF. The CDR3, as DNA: TGTGCCAGCAGCTTGCCCCGCGCGGGAGGGCCGCCCAATGAGCAGTTCTTC.